Listed below are T cell receptor beta chains from one sample, sequenced in a study of blood T cell repertoires in COVID-19. Profiled with immunoSEQ multiplex PCR; TCRdb holds only in-frame clones, not every one. This sample carries under 450,000 clones, roughly four fifths of them seen once, and the ten largest clones take around 5%. Sequenced material: PBMCs or T cells enriched from blood (not recorded which). Source of these receptors: a woman between 50 and 59 years old who had recovered from COVID-19. Both conserved end residues are part of each CDR3. A D gene is named only where the DNA matches it firmly. Rows give clone size only sometimes, using once, few, many, or a class for an expanded clone.

j_call	v_call	clone_size	d_call	cdr3_nt	cdr3_aa
TRBJ2-5	TRBV21-1	.	.	TGTGCCAGCAGCAAGAGACTAGGAGGGCTCCAAGAGACCCAGTACTTC	CASSKRLGGLQETQYF
TRBJ1-1	TRBV5-1	.	TRBD1	TGCGCCAGCAGCGGACAGGGGGGTGTTACTGAAGCTTTCTTT	CASSGQGGVTEAFF
TRBJ1-1	TRBV10-3	.	TRBD1	TGTGCCATCAGGGAGGACAGGGTAGGGAACACTGAAGCTTTCTTT	CAIREDRVGNTEAFF
TRBJ1-2	TRBV27	.	TRBD1	TGTGCCAGCACAAAAGGGGGCGGACTAAACTATGGCTACACCTTC	CASTKGGGLNYGYTF
TRBJ1-3	TRBV3-1/TRBV3-2	.	TRBD1	TGTGCCAGCAGCCCCCGGGACAGTTTTGGAAACACCATATATTTT	CASSPRDSFGNTIYF
TRBJ2-3	TRBV6-6	once	.	TGTGCCAGCAGTTATTTTGCGGGAGATACGCAGTATTTT	CASSYFAGDTQYF
TRBJ2-7	TRBV27	.	TRBD1	TGTGCCAGCAGTTCGGGACAGGGGACCCACGAGCAGTACTTC	CASSSGQGTHEQYF
TRBJ1-6	TRBV7-2	once	.	TGTGCCAGCAGCTTAGTTGGGGGGATGGGATCCTATAATTCACCCCTCCACTTT	CASSLVGGMGSYNSPLHF
TRBJ2-2	TRBV9	.	.	TGTGCCAGCAGCGTTGGAAGACTAGTGGACACCGGGGAGCTGTTTTTT	CASSVGRLVDTGELFF
TRBJ1-4	TRBV7-8	.	.	TGTGCCAGCAGCTTAGTCAGGGAGGGTGAAAAACTGTTTTTT	CASSLVREGEKLFF
TRBJ1-1	TRBV7-9	.	.	TGTGCCAGCAGCTTAGCCCGCGGCTGGAACACTGAAGCTTTCTTT	CASSLARGWNTEAFF
TRBJ1-6	TRBV4-3	.	.	TGCGCCAGCAGCCAGGAGGAATTGGGGAGGTCACCCCTCCACTTT	CASSQEELGRSPLHF
TRBJ2-7	TRBV7-2	.	.	TGTGCCAGCAGCTTCGCGAGGTTTTCTAGCTTGAATTCCTACGAGCAGTACTTC	CASSFARFSSLNSYEQYF
TRBJ2-3	TRBV19	.	.	TGTGCCAGTAGTGTGTCGGGAGATACGCAGTATTTT	CASSVSGDTQYF
TRBJ1-6	TRBV11-3	.	.	TGTGCCAGCAGCTTAGCGACAAACTATAATTCACCCCTCCACTTT	CASSLATNYNSPLHF
TRBJ1-2	TRBV5-4	.	.	TGTGCCAGCAGCTTGGAGACAGACTATGGCTACACCTTC	CASSLETDYGYTF
TRBJ2-3	TRBV21-1	.	.	TGTGCCAGCAGCAAAGAGCAGGGGTCGTGGACAGATACGCAGTATTTT	CASSKEQGSWTDTQYF
TRBJ1-2	TRBV7-9	.	.	TGTGCCAGCACCAGACAACCTCCTAACTATGGCTACACCTTC	CASTRQPPNYGYTF
TRBJ1-5	TRBV19	.	.	TGTGCCAGTAGTATTCTTGGTCCCGGACAGAATCAGCCCCAGCATTTT	CASSILGPGQNQPQHF
TRBJ2-5	TRBV7-2	.	TRBD2	TGTGCCAGCAGCTTAGGGTGGGGACTAGCGGGATTACAAGAGACCCAGTACTTC	CASSLGWGLAGLQETQYF
TRBJ2-5	TRBV7-2	once	.	TGTGCCAGCAGCTTACTTAGCAGCCAAGAGACCCAGTACTTC	CASSLLSSQETQYF
TRBJ2-7	TRBV27	.	TRBD2	TGTGCCAGCAAGCTATCCGGGACTAGCTCGGCCGAGCAGTACTTC	CASKLSGTSSAEQYF
TRBJ2-5	TRBV18	.	TRBD2	TGTGCCAGCTCACCGAGGAACGGGGGGGCGGAGACCCAGTACTTC	CASSPRNGGAETQYF
TRBJ2-5	TRBV5-1	.	TRBD1	TGCGCCAGCAGCTTGGCAAACACAGGGGAAGAGACCCAGTACTTC	CASSLANTGEETQYF
TRBJ1-3	TRBV9	once	.	TGTGCCAGCAGCGCGAGGGATCCGGGAAACACCATATATTTT	CASSARDPGNTIYF
TRBJ2-7	TRBV10-3	.	.	TGTGCCACTTCTCTTCTATCCTACGAGCAGTACTTC	CATSLLSYEQYF
TRBJ1-3	TRBV7-3	.	.	TGTGCCAGCAGCTTAGGCTTCTCTGGAAACACCATATATTTT	CASSLGFSGNTIYF
TRBJ1-4	TRBV5-1	.	.	TGCGCCAGCAGCTTGGTTGCAGGAACTAATGAAAAACTGTTTTTT	CASSLVAGTNEKLFF
TRBJ1-4	TRBV2	.	.	TGTGCCAGCAGTGGGCGGGGGGCAAGGACTAATGAAAAACTGTTTTTT	CASSGRGARTNEKLFF
TRBJ2-2	TRBV5-6	few	TRBD1	TGTGCCAGCAGCAAGACAGGGTTGGGCACCGGGGAGCTGTTTTTT	CASSKTGLGTGELFF
TRBJ2-3	TRBV4-2	.	TRBD2	TGTGCCAGCAGCCAAGACATGGCGGGAGTCGGGGTGGCAGATACGCAGTATTTT	CASSQDMAGVGVADTQYF
TRBJ2-7	TRBV7-2	.	TRBD2	TGTGCCAGCAAGAAAGGGAGGGAGGCCGCCTACGAGCAGTACTTC	CASKKGREAAYEQYF
TRBJ1-4	TRBV10-3	.	TRBD1	TGTGCCATCAGTGACCGGGACAGGGGAAATGAAAAACTGTTTTTT	CAISDRDRGNEKLFF
TRBJ1-5	TRBV4-3	.	.	TGCGCCAGCAGCCAAGCACGTAGTCAGCCCCAGCATTTT	CASSQARSQPQHF
TRBJ2-5	TRBV9	.	TRBD2	TGTGCCAGCAGCTATGGCGGGGGGGCGGGCGAGACCCAGTACTTC	CASSYGGGAGETQYF
TRBJ1-6	TRBV5-1	.	TRBD1	TGCGCCAGCAGCTCCACAGGGGCAGGTAATTCACCCCTCCACTTT	CASSSTGAGNSPLHF
TRBJ2-2	TRBV6-5	.	.	TGTGCCAGCAGTTCTCGGGAATATGGTGGCACCGGGGAGCTGTTTTTT	CASSSREYGGTGELFF
TRBJ1-1	TRBV4-3	.	.	TGCGCCAGCAGCCAAGAAGGGGGACGGATGAACACTGAAGCTTTCTTT	CASSQEGGRMNTEAFF
TRBJ1-5	TRBV5-6	few	TRBD1	TGTGCCAGCAGCTTGGCCAAGGGGGCGAGCAATCAGCCCCAGCATTTT	CASSLAKGASNQPQHF
TRBJ1-6	TRBV5-6	.	.	TGTGCCAGCAGCCCCGGAGGAGGCGGACTGAATTCACCCCTCCACTTT	CASSPGGGGLNSPLHF
TRBJ1-5	TRBV7-9	.	.	TGTGCCAGCAGCTTATCTATAAGCAATCAGCCCCAGCATTTT	CASSLSISNQPQHF
TRBJ1-5	TRBV6-4	.	.	TGTGCCAGCAGGGGGAGCAAAGATAGCAATCAGCCCCAGCATTTT	CASRGSKDSNQPQHF
TRBJ1-5	TRBV12-3/TRBV12-4	.	TRBD1	TGTGCCAGCAGAATGACAGGGAATCAGCCCCAGCATTTT	CASRMTGNQPQHF
TRBJ1-2	TRBV7-2	.	.	TGTGCCAGCAGCTTACGTGAAGGGGTGGCTAACTATGGCTACACCTTC	CASSLREGVANYGYTF
TRBJ2-1	TRBV27	.	TRBD1	TGTGCCAACAGTTTTTCCCTAGACAGGGTCCACAATGAGCAGTTCTTC	CANSFSLDRVHNEQFF
TRBJ1-4	TRBV7-9	.	.	TGTGCCAGCAGCTTAGGGGGCTCGAGTGAAAAACTGTTTTTT	CASSLGGSSEKLFF
TRBJ1-6	TRBV10-3	.	TRBD1	TGTGCCATCGGGGAGACAGGGGAAAATAATTCACCCCTCCACTTT	CAIGETGENNSPLHF
TRBJ1-1	TRBV6-1	many	.	TGTGCCAGCAGTGAATCAGGGGTATACACTGAAGCTTTCTTT	CASSESGVYTEAFF
TRBJ2-3	TRBV7-2	.	TRBD2	TGTGCCAGCAGGACTAGCGGGGGGGCAGATACGCAGTATTTT	CASRTSGGADTQYF
TRBJ1-2	TRBV7-9	.	.	TGTGCCAGCAGCTTTCCAGGGTATGGCTACACCTTC	CASSFPGYGYTF
TRBJ2-7	TRBV9	.	TRBD1	TGTGCCAGCAGCCAACGCCCGGGACAGACCTACGAGCAGTACTTC	CASSQRPGQTYEQYF
TRBJ1-5	TRBV30	once	TRBD1	TGTGCCTGGACTGACAGGGCCAATCAGCCCCAGCATTTT	CAWTDRANQPQHF
TRBJ2-2	TRBV7-3	.	.	TGTGCCAGCAGCCAGGACGGAGGCTCGGGGGAGCTGTTTTTT	CASSQDGGSGELFF
TRBJ2-5	TRBV5-4	.	TRBD2	TGTGCCAGCAGCACGGGACTAGCGGGGCAAGAGACCCAGTACTTC	CASSTGLAGQETQYF
TRBJ2-7	TRBV5-1	.	.	TGCGCCAGCAGCTTGGGCGGAAGGACAGTGAACTACGAGCAGTACTTC	CASSLGGRTVNYEQYF